This entry lists 18 T cell receptor beta chains sequenced from one sample in a study of cytomegalovirus exposure and HLA in healthy donors. The table came from immunoSEQ multiplex PCR; TCRdb's copy has only in-frame clones and leaves some out. Of 210,000 or so clones listed, around 88% are singletons. The sample taken for sequencing was PBMCs. These receptors were collected from a woman in her late teens or twenties in good health and CMV-seronegative.

This sequence joins TRBV19 and TRBJ2-2; tentatively, D is TRBD2 (6 bases). The V and J ends lost 6 bases and 3 bases respectively, with 14 bases between them. This CDR3 is built from 15 residues. The germline CDR1 and CDR2 sequences are LNHDA and SQIVND (reference sequence). The CDR3 DNA reads as TGTGCCAGTAGATTGGCCAGGGAGGACACCGGGGAGCTGTTTTTT. Translating it yields CASRLAREDTGELFF. Looking up the rest from reference TRBV19 and TRBJ2-2 gives the full variable domain: DGGITQSPKYLFRKEGQNVTLSCEQNLNHDAMYWYRQDPGQGLRLIYYSQIVNDFQKGDIAEGYSVSREKKESFPLTVTSAQKNPTAFYLCASRLAREDTGELFFGEGSRLTVL.

The CDR3 protein is CASARTGELFF. The CDR3 bases are TGTGCCAGTGCGCGAACCGGGGAGCTGTTTTTT. The chain couples TRBV19 to TRBJ2-2; D uncertain. This CDR3 is 11 amino acids long. V was pared by 8 bases and J by 5 bases, with 6 bases between. CDR1 is LNHDA and CDR2 is SQIVND in the germline V gene (reference sequence).

The rearrangement joins TRBV11-2 to TRBJ2-7, with a tentative D call TRBD1 (5 bases). There are 13 residues in the CDR3. V lost 5 bases, J lost 3 bases, and 11 bases lay in between. Germline CDR1 and CDR2: SGHAT and FQNNGV. The CDR3, as DNA: TGTGCCAGCAGCCGCACCCAGGGCTACGAGCAGTACTTC. Protein sequence: CASSRTQGYEQYF.

The rearrangement joins TRBV29-1 to TRBJ1-1; maybe TRBD1 (5 bases). The germline gives CDR1 SQVTM, CDR2 ANQGSEA. Trimming took off 6 bases at V and 4 bases at J, with 15 bases between the two ends. This CDR3 spans 13 amino acids. The CDR3 DNA reads TGCAGCGTGGGGGGGGGAGGAAGCACTGAAGCTTTCTTT. Translated: CSVGGGGSTEAFF.

The genes are TRBV7-2 and TRBJ2-7; no clear D gene. CDR1 is SGHTA, CDR2 FQGNSA, per germline. Trimming removed 3 bases from V and 0 bases from J, with 9 bases in between. The CDR3 has 14 residues. CDR3 DNA sequence: TGTGCCAGCAGCTTTGCTAGTCCCTCCTACGAGCAGTACTTC. It encodes CASSFASPSYEQYF. Filled out from reference TRBV7-2 and TRBJ2-7, the complete variable domain reads GAGVSQSPSNKVTEKGKDVELRCDPISGHTALYWYRQSLGQGLEFLIYFQGNSAPDKSGLPSDRFSAERTGGSVSTLTIQRTQQEDSAVYLCASSFASPSYEQYFGPGTRLTVT.

The chain uses TRBV29-1 and TRBJ2-5, with 11 bases lining up with TRBD2. The junction had 3 bases not matched to a gene; V was cut back by 4 bases and J by 5 bases. The CDR3 sequence is 13 residues long. Germline V gene data show CDR1 as SQVTM and CDR2 as ANQGSEA. CDR3 protein: CSVAVAGGETQYF. CDR3 DNA sequence: TGCAGCGTTGCGGTAGCGGGAGGGGAGACCCAGTACTTC.

This chain connects TRBV5-1 to TRBJ1-1; D uncertain. The CDR3 contains 13 residues. Germline CDR1 SGHRS, CDR2 YFSETQ. With 4 bases removed from V and 4 bases from J, the gap between germline ends came to 11 bases. The CDR3 is CASSRSLATEAFF. The CDR3 DNA is TGCGCCAGCAGCCGGAGTTTGGCCACTGAAGCTTTCTTT.

V is TRBV9 and J is TRBJ2-4; the D gene is possibly TRBD2 (6 bases). V dropped 0 bases and J dropped 4 bases, with 11 bases sitting between them. The CDR3 loop spans 15 amino acids. In germline, CDR1 is SGDLS, CDR2 YYNGEE. CDR3 amino acids: CASSVGRGGKNIQYF. CDR3 DNA sequence: TGTGCCAGCAGCGTAGGTAGGGGAGGAAAAAACATTCAGTACTTC.

This chain uses TRBV5-6 with TRBJ2-6, with 9 bases fitting TRBD1. Looked up from germline, CDR1 is SGHDT and CDR2 is YYEEEE. The V gene end was trimmed by 0 bases and the J gene end by 0 bases; junction bases not matched to a gene: 4. This CDR3 has 18 amino acids. CDR3 amino acids: CASSLVGTGHSGANVLTF. CDR3 in DNA: TGTGCCAGCAGCTTGGTCGGGACAGGGCACTCTGGGGCCAACGTCCTGACTTTC.

The chain is built from TRBV4-1 and TRBJ2-1, with TRBD2 as a possible D gene (6 bases). The CDR3 is 16 amino acids. Germline CDR1 MGHRA, CDR2 YSYEKL. V was cut by 3 bases and J by 4 bases, with 16 bases left in between. CDR3 region: CASSQLGLLLYNEQFF. The CDR3, as DNA: TGCGCCAGCAGCCAGCTTGGACTACTCCTATACAATGAGCAGTTCTTC.

V is TRBV19 and J is TRBJ2-2; TRBD2 matches 8 bases. V lost 5 bases to trimming and J lost 2 bases; unmatched junction nucleotides: 4. Germline CDR1 LNHDA, CDR2 SQIVND (reference sequence). The CDR3 runs to 15 residues. CDR3 loop: CASSGLAGNTGELFF. In DNA, the CDR3 is TGTGCCAGTAGTGGCCTAGCGGGTAACACCGGGGAGCTGTTTTTT.

CDR3 protein: CASSLSSGSSYEQYF. CDR3 bases: TGCGCCAGCAGCTTGTCCAGCGGCAGCTCCTACGAGCAGTACTTC. The gene calls are TRBV5-1 and TRBJ2-7; weak D call: TRBD2 (5 bases). This CDR3 is 15 amino acids long. The V gene lost 1 base and the J gene lost 0 bases, with 11 bases spanning the gap. CDR1 and CDR2 from the germline V gene are SGHRS and YFSETQ. Drawing the rest from reference TRBV5-1 and TRBJ2-7, the complete variable domain is KAGVTQTPRYLIKTRGQQVTLSCSPISGHRSVSWYQQTPGQGLQFLFEYFSETQRNKGNFPGRFSGRQFSNSRSEMNVSTLELGDSALYLCASSLSSGSSYEQYFGPGTRLTVT.

The rearrangement links TRBV5-4 to TRBJ2-1; no definite D call. This CDR3 has 13 residues. Germline loops: CDR1 SGHNT, CDR2 YYREEE (reference sequence). V shed 1 base and J shed 4 bases, with 6 bases lying between them. CDR3: CASSLTNYNEQFF. CDR3 nucleotides: TGTGCCAGCAGCTTGACTAATTACAATGAGCAGTTCTTC.

The chain joins TRBV2 to TRBJ2-6, with D uncertain. V dropped 3 bases and J dropped 4 bases, with 7 bases sitting between them. In germline, CDR1 is SNHLY, CDR2 FYNNEI. CDR3 length: 14 residues. The CDR3: CASSERSGANVLTF. CDR3 coding DNA: TGTGCCAGCAGTGAGCGTTCCGGGGCCAACGTCCTGACTTTC.

The chain employs TRBV5-1 and TRBJ1-2, with a weak D call TRBD1 (5 bases). Trimming took off 5 bases at V and 2 bases at J, with 13 bases between the two ends. CDR1 is SGHRS, CDR2 YFSETQ, per germline. There are 14 residues in the CDR3. This CDR3 is CASRDRQLNYGYTF. For the CDR3, the DNA is TGCGCCAGCAGAGATAGACAGCTAAACTATGGCTACACCTTC.

The chain couples TRBV7-9 to TRBJ1-1; D unresolved. V lost 1 base and J lost 1, with 10 bases in between. The CDR3 is made up of 15 amino acids. The V gene's germline CDR1 is SEHNR and CDR2 FQNEAQ (reference sequence). The CDR3 nucleotides are TGTGCCAGCAGCTTAGTAGTGGGCAGGAACACTGAAGCTTTCTTT. Translating it yields CASSLVVGRNTEAFF.

The rearrangement uses TRBV5-1 and TRBJ2-7, with 12 bases matching TRBD1. CDR3 length: 14 residues. The germline V gene has CDR1 SGHRS and CDR2 YFSETQ. The V segment lost 6 bases and the J segment 6 bases; nucleotides outside the gene matches: 7. The CDR3 DNA sequence: TGCGCCAGCAACCCGGGACAGGGGGCTGGCGAGCAGTACTTC. Translating gives CASNPGQGAGEQYF. The whole variable domain, filled in from reference TRBV5-1 and TRBJ2-7, reads KAGVTQTPRYLIKTRGQQVTLSCSPISGHRSVSWYQQTPGQGLQFLFEYFSETQRNKGNFPGRFSGRQFSNSRSEMNVSTLELGDSALYLCASNPGQGAGEQYFGPGTRLTVT.

The chain carries TRBV4-2 and TRBJ2-1; D remains ambiguous. CDR1 and CDR2 (germline): LGHNA, YNFKEQ. The CDR3 spans 15 residues. Trimming removed 0 bases at V and 0 bases at J, with 6 bases between. The CDR3 region has the DNA TGTGCCAGCAGCCAAGACTTTGTCTCCTACAATGAGCAGTTCTTC. Translating gives CASSQDFVSYNEQFF.